This T cell receptor (beta chain) derives from a study of shared clonotypes between healthy human individuals. V trimming: 1 base; J trimming: 2 bases; junction bases outside the gene matches: 7. CDR1 is MDHEN and CDR2 is SYDVKM in the germline V gene. This CDR3 spans 16 amino acids. Only one count was recorded for this clone. CD8 cells regarded as naive lacked CD45RO, were positively chosen for CCR7, and omitted terminally differentiated effector memory CD45RA+ cells. TCRdb keeps only in-frame clones here, not all; method: immunoSEQ multiplex PCR. Among hundreds of thousands of clones listed, about 96% were seen once.

The rearrangement uses TRBV28 and TRBJ2-7; 8 bases match TRBD2. Material for sequencing was naive CD8+ T cells sorted from blood. This TCR derives from a woman aged 30 to 39 in good health. The chain's CDR3 is CASSLSLAGGTYEQYF. DNA of the CDR3: TGTGCCAGCAGTTTATCCCTAGCGGGTGGGACCTACGAGCAGTACTTC.